This T cell receptor beta chain is drawn from a study of CD8+CD57+ T cells in acquired aplastic anemia. Study outcomes and limitations: Patients and controls had CD8+ Simpson's diversity values that were not significantly distinct. Patients and controls shared about 30 CD8+ CDR3 sequences, which appeared highly expressed in patients and within their immunodominant clones.

This clonotype has ten or more counts. Its target is not known. Genomic DNA served as template for TCR beta VDJ and CDR3 profiling. TCRdb re-called the reads through MiXCR, storing one row per CDR3 protein. The data show roughly 280,000 distinct CDR3 sequences, with about three fifths seen just once and roughly 1.2% held by the top ten. Patients picked for sequencing had shown CD8+CD57+ cell expansion detected by flow cytometry. The germline gives CDR1 SGHRS, CDR2 YFSETQ. Unmatched junction bases numbered 2, after V lost 0 bases and J lost 6 bases. The CDR3 is 14 residues long. This chain joins TRBV5-1 and TRBJ2-3; 9 bases are shared with TRBD2. This TCR came from a human donor with aplastic anemia. The sample consisted of sorted CD4+, CD8+, or CD8+CD57+ T cells (not recorded which) from PBMCs. CDR3 sequence (DNA): TGCGCCAGCAGCTTGGCTAGCGGGGCCGATACGCAGTATTTT. Its translation is CASSLASGADTQYF.